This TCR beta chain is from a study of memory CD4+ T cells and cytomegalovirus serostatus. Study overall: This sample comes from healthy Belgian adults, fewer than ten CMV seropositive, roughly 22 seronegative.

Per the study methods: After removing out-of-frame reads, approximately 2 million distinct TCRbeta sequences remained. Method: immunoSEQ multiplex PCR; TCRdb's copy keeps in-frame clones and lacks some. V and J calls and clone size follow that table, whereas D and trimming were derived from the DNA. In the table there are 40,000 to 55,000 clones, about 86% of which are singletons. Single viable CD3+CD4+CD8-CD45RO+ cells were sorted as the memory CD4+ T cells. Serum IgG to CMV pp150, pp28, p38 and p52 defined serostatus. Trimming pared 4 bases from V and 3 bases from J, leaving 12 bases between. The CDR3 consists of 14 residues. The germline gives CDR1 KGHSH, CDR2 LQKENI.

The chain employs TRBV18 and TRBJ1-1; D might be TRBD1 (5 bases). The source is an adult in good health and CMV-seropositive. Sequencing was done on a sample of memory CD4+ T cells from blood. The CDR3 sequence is CASSRGAGDTEAFF. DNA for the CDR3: TGTGCCAGCTCACGAGGGGCTGGGGACACTGAAGCTTTCTTT.